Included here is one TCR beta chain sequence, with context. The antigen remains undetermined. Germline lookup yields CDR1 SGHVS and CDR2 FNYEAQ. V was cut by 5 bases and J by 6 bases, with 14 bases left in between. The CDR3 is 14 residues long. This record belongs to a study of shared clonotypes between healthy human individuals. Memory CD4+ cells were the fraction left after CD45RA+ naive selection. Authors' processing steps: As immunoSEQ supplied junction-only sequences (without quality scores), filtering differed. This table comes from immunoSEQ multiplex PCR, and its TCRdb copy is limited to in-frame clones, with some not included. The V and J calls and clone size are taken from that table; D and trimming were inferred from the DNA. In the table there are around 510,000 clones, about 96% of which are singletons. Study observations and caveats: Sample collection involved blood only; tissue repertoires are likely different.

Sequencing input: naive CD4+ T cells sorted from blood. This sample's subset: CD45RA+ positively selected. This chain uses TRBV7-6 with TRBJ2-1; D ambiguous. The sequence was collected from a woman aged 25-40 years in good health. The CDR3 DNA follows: TGTGCCAGCAGCCCACTACCGGGCGTCAATGAGCAGTTCTTC. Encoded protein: CASSPLPGVNEQFF.